A single sample gave rise to the 12 T cell receptor beta chains below, sequenced in a study of blood T cell repertoires in COVID-19. Here immunoSEQ multiplex PCR was the method, and the copy in TCRdb shows in-frame clones only, minus some. The table includes roughly 120,000 clones, under 80% detected once. The sample consisted of peripheral blood. The receptors were gathered from a man in his fifties with acute or convalescent COVID-19.

The V gene is TRBV10-3, the J gene TRBJ2-7; D is ambiguous. This CDR3 is built from 12 residues. Trimming shortened V by 10 bases and J by 3 bases, and 13 bases separated the two germline ends. Germline V gives CDR1 ENHRY, CDR2 SYGVKD. As DNA, the CDR3 is TGTGCCACCTCTCCCGGAGACTACGAGCAGTACTTC. Residues: CATSPGDYEQYF.

The rearrangement joins TRBV23-1 to TRBJ1-2, with TRBD1 identical over 9 bases. TRBV23-1 is recorded as an ORF, its role being uncertain. This CDR3 region has 15 residues. The V segment lost 4 bases and the J segment 8 bases; nucleotides outside the gene matches: 11. The CDR3 is CASSRPGQGRRGYTF. DNA of the CDR3: TGCGCCAGCAGTCGGCCCGGACAGGGGAGGAGGGGCTACACCTTC.

The chain carries TRBV12-3 or TRBV12-4 and TRBJ2-7; no definite D call. The CDR3 is 12 amino acids. Trimming took 5 bases from V and 2 from J, leaving 7 bases between them. Here the CDR3 DNA reads TGTGCCAGCAGTCTTAGTGCCTACGAGCAGTACTTC. Translating gives CASSLSAYEQYF.

V usage is TRBV5-4 and J usage is TRBJ2-6, with unresolved D. The CDR3 sequence is 15 residues long. From germline, CDR1 is SGHNT and CDR2 YYREEE (reference sequence). Trimming shortened V by 5 bases and J by 0 bases, and 9 bases separated the two germline ends. CDR3 sequence: CASRDLASGANVLTF. CDR3 in DNA: TGTGCCAGCAGGGATTTAGCCTCTGGGGCCAACGTCCTGACTTTC.

The V gene is TRBV18, the J gene TRBJ2-5, with D maybe TRBD2 (7 bases). The CDR3 loop spans 13 amino acids. CDR1 and CDR2 from the germline V gene are KGHSH and LQKENI. V was pared by 8 bases and J by 2 bases, with 12 bases between. The chain's CDR3 is CASQGGDQETQYF. The CDR3 DNA follows: TGTGCCAGCCAAGGGGGGGATCAAGAGACCCAGTACTTC.

The sample holds many counts of this clone. V usage is TRBV27 and J usage is TRBJ2-7; perhaps TRBD2 as D (5 bases). CDR3 length: 17 amino acids. The V and J ends lost 10 bases and 0 bases respectively, with 25 bases between them. CDR1 MNHEY and CDR2 SMNVEV come from the germline V gene (reference sequence). In DNA form, the CDR3 reads TGTGCCACCGGAAACCGTCCGGCGGGTCTCAGCTCCTACGAGCAGTACTTC. Its protein is CATGNRPAGLSSYEQYF.

In this sample, this clone turned up a few times. The chain recombines TRBV29-1 with TRBJ2-2; TRBD1 might be the D (6 bases). Trimming shortened V by 2 bases and J by 7 bases, and 8 bases separated the two germline ends. This CDR3 region has 12 residues. The V gene's germline CDR1 is SQVTM and CDR2 ANQGSEA. The CDR3 is CSVERGYGELFF. The CDR3 DNA reads as TGCAGCGTTGAAAGGGGGTACGGGGAGCTGTTTTTT.

The CDR3 reads CAWRFRQTYEQYF. CDR3 in DNA: TGTGCCTGGAGATTTAGACAGACCTACGAGCAGTACTTC. The chain couples TRBV30 to TRBJ2-7; tentatively, D is TRBD1 (5 bases). Per germline, CDR1 GTSNPN and CDR2 SVGIG (reference sequence). The CDR3 has 13 amino acids. Trimming removed 3 bases at V and 2 bases at J, with 11 bases between.

The chain recombines TRBV7-9 with TRBJ2-7; 7 bases fit TRBD2. V was clipped by 3 bases and J by 3 bases; unmatched bases: 8. Per germline, CDR1 SEHNR and CDR2 FQNEAQ (reference sequence). The CDR3 extends over 15 amino acids. The CDR3 sequence is CASSFSSSGDYEQYF. In nucleotides, the CDR3 is TGTGCCAGCAGCTTTTCATCTAGCGGTGACTACGAGCAGTACTTC.

The chain is built from TRBV30 and TRBJ1-6, with D possibly being TRBD1 (6 bases). This CDR3 is built from 14 residues. V lost 0 bases and J 9 bases, leaving 12 bases between the germline ends. Germline CDR1 reads GTSNPN; CDR2 reads SVGIG (reference sequence). The CDR3 loop is CAWSVPQGASPLHF. CDR3 DNA sequence: TGTGCCTGGAGTGTACCACAGGGAGCTTCACCCCTCCACTTT.

This clone was counted only a few times. J is TRBJ1-1 and V is TRBV7-6, with 9 positions matching TRBD1. The V segment lost 5 bases and the J segment 4 bases; nucleotides outside the gene matches: 11. The germline V gene has CDR1 SGHVS and CDR2 FNYEAQ. This CDR3 spans 16 amino acids. The CDR3 sequence is CASSPRTGDLGTEAFF. CDR3 DNA: TGTGCCAGCAGCCCTCGGACAGGGGATTTGGGCACTGAAGCTTTCTTT.

The chain carries TRBV7-2 and TRBJ2-6; 7 bases map to TRBD1. The ends lost 5 bases at V and 0 bases at J; junction bases unmatched: 10. The CDR3 consists of 18 residues. From germline, CDR1 is SGHTA and CDR2 FQGNSA. The CDR3 DNA reads TGTGCCAGCAGCCGTTGGGGCAGGGGGTACTCTGGGGCCAACGTCCTGACTTTC. It translates to CASSRWGRGYSGANVLTF.